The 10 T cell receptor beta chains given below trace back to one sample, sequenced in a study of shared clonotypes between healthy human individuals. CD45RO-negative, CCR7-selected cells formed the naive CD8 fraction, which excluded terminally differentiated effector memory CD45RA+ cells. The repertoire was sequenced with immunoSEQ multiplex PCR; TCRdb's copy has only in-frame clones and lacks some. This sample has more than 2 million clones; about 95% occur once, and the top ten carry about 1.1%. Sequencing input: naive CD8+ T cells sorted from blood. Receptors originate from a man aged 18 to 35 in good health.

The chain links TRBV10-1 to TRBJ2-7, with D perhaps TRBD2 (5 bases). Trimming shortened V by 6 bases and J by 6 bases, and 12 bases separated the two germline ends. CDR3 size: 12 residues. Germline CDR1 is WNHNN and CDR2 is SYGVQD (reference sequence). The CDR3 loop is CASSDATSEQYF. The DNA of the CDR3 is TGCGCCAGCAGCGACGCTACTAGCGAGCAGTACTTC.

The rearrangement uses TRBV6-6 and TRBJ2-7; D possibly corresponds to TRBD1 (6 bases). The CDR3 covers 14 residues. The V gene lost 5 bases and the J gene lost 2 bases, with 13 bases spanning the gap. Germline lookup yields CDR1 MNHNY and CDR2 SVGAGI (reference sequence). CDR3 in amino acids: CASSPGTLTYEQYF. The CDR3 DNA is TGTGCCAGCAGTCCTGGGACACTTACCTACGAGCAGTACTTC.

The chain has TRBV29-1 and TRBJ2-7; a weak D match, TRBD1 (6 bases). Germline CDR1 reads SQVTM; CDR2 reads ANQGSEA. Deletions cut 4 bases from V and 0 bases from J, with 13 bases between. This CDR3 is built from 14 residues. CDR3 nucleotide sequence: TGCAGCGTTGCAAACACAGGGCCCTCCTACGAGCAGTACTTC. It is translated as CSVANTGPSYEQYF.

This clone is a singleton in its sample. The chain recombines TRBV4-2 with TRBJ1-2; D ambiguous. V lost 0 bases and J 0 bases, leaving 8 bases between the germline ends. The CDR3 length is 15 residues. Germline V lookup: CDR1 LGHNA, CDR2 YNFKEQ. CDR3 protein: CASSQEDLPNYGYTF. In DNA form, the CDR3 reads TGTGCCAGCAGCCAAGAGGACCTTCCTAACTATGGCTACACCTTC.

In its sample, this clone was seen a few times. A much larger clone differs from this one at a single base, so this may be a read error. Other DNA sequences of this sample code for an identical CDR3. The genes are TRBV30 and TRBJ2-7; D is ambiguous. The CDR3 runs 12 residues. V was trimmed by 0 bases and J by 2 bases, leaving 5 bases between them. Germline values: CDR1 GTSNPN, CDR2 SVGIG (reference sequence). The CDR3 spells CAWSVGAYEQYF. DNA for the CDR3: TGTGCCTGGAGTGTTGGGGCCTACGAGCAGTACTTC.

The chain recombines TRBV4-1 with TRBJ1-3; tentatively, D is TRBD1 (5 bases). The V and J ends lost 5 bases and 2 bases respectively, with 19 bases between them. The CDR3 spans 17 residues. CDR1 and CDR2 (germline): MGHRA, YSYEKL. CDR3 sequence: CASSFESGGSPGNTIYF. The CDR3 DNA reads TGCGCCAGCAGCTTCGAATCCGGGGGAAGTCCTGGAAACACCATATATTTT.

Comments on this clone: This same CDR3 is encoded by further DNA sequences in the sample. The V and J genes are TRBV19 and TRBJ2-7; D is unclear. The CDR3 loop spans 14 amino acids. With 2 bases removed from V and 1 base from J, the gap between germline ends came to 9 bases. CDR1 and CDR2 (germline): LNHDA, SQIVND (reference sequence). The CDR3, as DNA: TGTGCCAGTAGTATATCAGACGGTTCCTACGAGCAGTACTTC. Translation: CASSISDGSYEQYF.

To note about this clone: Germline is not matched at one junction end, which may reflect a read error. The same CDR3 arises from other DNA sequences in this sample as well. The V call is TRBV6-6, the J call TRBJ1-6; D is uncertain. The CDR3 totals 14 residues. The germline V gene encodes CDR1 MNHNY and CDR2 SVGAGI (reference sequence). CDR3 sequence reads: CASTKGLNNSPLHF. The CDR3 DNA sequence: TGTGCCAGCACCAAGGGCTTAAATAACTCACCCCTCCACTTC.

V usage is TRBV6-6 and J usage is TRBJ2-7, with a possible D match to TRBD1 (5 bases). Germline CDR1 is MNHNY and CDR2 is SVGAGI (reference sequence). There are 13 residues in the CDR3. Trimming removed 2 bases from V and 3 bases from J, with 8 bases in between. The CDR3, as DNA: TGTGCCAGCAGTTACGGGGCAGACTACGAGCAGTACTTC. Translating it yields CASSYGADYEQYF.

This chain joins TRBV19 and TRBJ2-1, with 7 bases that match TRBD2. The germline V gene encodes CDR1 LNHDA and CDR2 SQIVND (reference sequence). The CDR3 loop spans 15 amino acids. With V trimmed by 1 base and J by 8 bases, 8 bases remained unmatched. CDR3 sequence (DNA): TGTGCCAGTAGTATAGTAGCGTGGGGAGGGGATGAGCAGTTCTTC. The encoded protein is CASSIVAWGGDEQFF.